This TCR beta chain was sequenced for a study of cytomegalovirus exposure and HLA in healthy donors. Study details: Across 350 to 500 genotyped donors, more than 75% landed in the Caucasian-associated ancestry cluster. General study points: Association of a missense DCLRE1C variant with TCR beta V- and J-gene trimming was reported in a later analysis. TRBV6-2, TRBV6-3 and other indistinguishable V segments were excluded.

Researchers ran the PCR with 60 Vbeta and 13 Jbeta primers. In the original processing: Around 11 million shared chains were among the approximately 76 million unique TCR beta chains that a later analysis counted. TCRdb's table, derived via immunoSEQ multiplex PCR, lists solely in-frame clones and lacks some. From that table come the V and J calls and clone size; the DNA was used to work out D and trimming. The profile shows fewer than 200,000 clones, approximately 12% of them singletons. About this clone: Its antigen is not identified.

The V and J ends lost 1 base and 4 bases, in that order; junction bases with no gene match: 9. The CDR3 loop spans 17 amino acids. The V gene's germline CDR1 is SGHTA and CDR2 FQGNSA. This chain joins TRBV7-2 and TRBJ1-1, with 10 positions matching TRBD1. The sequence was obtained from a man between 50 and 59 years old in good health and CMV-seropositive. Sample: PBMCs. CDR3 sequence reads: CASSLVTGGAGFTEAFF. CDR3 coding DNA: TGTGCCAGCAGCTTAGTGACAGGGGGCGCGGGTTTCACTGAAGCTTTCTTT.